This T cell receptor beta chain was captured by sequencing in a study of blood T cell repertoires in COVID-19. Study summary: Some COVID-19 samples were acute and others convalescent; all came from the United States, Italy and Spain. Sample material is recorded as cDNA or gDNA derived from T cells, B-cell-depleted T cells, or PBMCs.

Clones were read by immunoSEQ multiplex PCR, and TCRdb kept only the in-frame ones, dropping some. The sample yields around 200,000 clones, about 85% seen once. Sample: PBMCs or T cells enriched from blood (not recorded which). This TCR came from a man aged 40-55 years who had recovered from COVID-19.

In DNA form, the CDR3 reads TGTGCCTGGAGTACGGCAGGGCTCGCCCAGCCCCAGCATTTT. Translating gives CAWSTAGLAQPQHF. V gene TRBV30 combines with J gene TRBJ1-5; weak D call: TRBD1 (5 bases). Germline V CDR1 and CDR2: GTSNPN, SVGIG (reference sequence). Trimming took 2 bases from V and 7 from J, leaving 15 bases between them. The CDR3 loop spans 14 amino acids.